The entry that follows covers one T cell receptor (beta chain) sequence. Its target is not known. This specimen comes from a study of CD4 T cells in relation to SARS-CoV-2 and coronaviruses. This CDR3 has 18 residues. Germline-derived CDR1 and CDR2 are MNHEY and SVGEGT. Trimming cost V 2 bases and J 5 bases; bases outside gene matches: 9. The study, taken as a whole, reports: Samples before the pandemic and after infection were not matched within any donor.

CD4+ T cells from unexposed donors were obtained before the COVID-19 pandemic (2011-2018). After roughly ten days of culture, CD4+ T cells were isolated. As cell numbers allowed, unexposed-donor CD4+ T cells faced SARS-CoV-2 S/N and four cold-coronavirus spikes. Assay: immunoSEQ multiplex PCR; the TCRdb copy retains only in-frame clones and omits some. The data hold nearly 30,000 clones, with approximately 80% observed a single time. Input material: CD4+ T cells from PBMCs, cultured in vitro. The TCR originated in a human donor in good health. The chain uses TRBV6-2 or TRBV6-3 and TRBJ2-7; TRBD2 matches at 16 bases. CDR3 bases: TGTGCCAGCAGTTACCTCGGGACTAGCGGGGGGGTCGTGGACGAGCAGTACTTC. This translates into CASSYLGTSGGVVDEQYF.